This TCR beta chain was retrieved from a study of cytomegalovirus exposure and HLA in healthy donors (dated 2017 in TCRdb). Concerning the study at large: According to an earlier analysis of 450 to 650 of the donors, about 180 million T cells yielded some 120 million unique TCR beta sequences and around 300 Gb of sequence data. To predict cytomegalovirus infection status, the study brought together high-throughput TCR immunosequencing, statistical association of individual TCRs with disease status, and machine learning. Class I and class II HLA loci were covered by the typing at four-digit resolution. Donor age, sex, ethnicity and CMV serostatus were compiled alongside the repertoire data. Of the roughly 400 genotyped donors, 65% to 90% were placed in the genetic ancestry cluster associated with self-reported Caucasian donors. A later genetic analysis took genome-wide SNP genotypes for about three fifths of the 666 donors and used that subset as a discovery cohort. The study aimed to test whether signatures of past pathogen exposure could be identified by cataloging public T cell receptors. The number of typed donors differed by locus: about 620-630 for A, B, C, DRB1 and DQB1; 522 for DQA1; 606 for DPA1; and around 470 for DPB1. To study patterns of TCR occurrence, a later analysis re-analyzed previously published TCR beta repertoires from just over 650 donors and added high-resolution HLA genotyping. About 300 gigabases of sequencing data and 70 million to 85 million unique TCR sequences were included in an early release covering 550 to 650 HLA-typed donors. To decide whether each TCR beta V gene segment behaved as functional or pseudogenic, an earlier analysis of some 570 of the donors relied on high-throughput TCR beta sequencing. In addition to the first cohort of 666 subjects, a separate validation cohort of approximately 130 different subjects was used. Rather than drawing on any new phenotypic data, the later analysis identified candidate immune exposures from TCR beta sequences and the way those sequences occurred across donors. Among roughly 400 genotyped donors of the cohort, an average of roughly 240,000 unique TCR beta nucleotide sequences were sequenced per donor, 15% to 20% of them non-productive. All discovery cohort repertoires had been generated on a single sequencing platform. The study used immunosequencing to profile the T cell repertoires of around 600 subjects and linked those repertoires to cytomegalovirus serostatus. Four or five DR-DQ haplotypes were handled as single units for association and clustering, since linkage in the cohort was strong. Findings and caveats that apply to the study as a whole: The only immune exposure information available for the cohort was CMV serostatus. A later analysis found that HLA-associated TCR beta chains were more clonally expanded and had lower generation probabilities than equally common non-associated chains. Some IMGT-functional V segments, including TRBV6-2 and TRBV6-3, could not be distinguished by the 87-base-pair reads and were therefore excluded. According to the authors, the approach could potentially be generalized to other disease states and immunological phenotypes. Roughly 17 rarely observed V segments, including chromosome 9 orphons, were excluded from the earlier analysis of some 590 of the donors because counts were too low. A further reported finding was that TCR beta sequences accurately predicted the HLA-A and HLA-B alleles for most subjects in the first cohort. Roughly uniform sequencing depth across donors was assumed in presence/absence analyses, although this assumption may not hold. According to a later analysis, most CMV-associated TCR beta chains appeared to be HLA-restricted, and the HLA associations seemed to be driven largely by CMV exposure. In both the original and validation cohorts, the classifier was reported to diagnose cytomegalovirus status with high specificity and sensitivity. Most TCR sequences were observed very rarely across donors, whereas some public TCRs were present in many individuals. The sequencing pipeline was judged likely to have produced a cluster of highly shared sequence variants as a technical artifact. A later analysis associated approximately 17,000 TCR beta sequences with specific HLA alleles at a false discovery rate of 0.05. According to a later analysis, parvovirus B19, influenza, CMV and Epstein-Barr virus appeared linked to several top co-occurrence clusters. In a later analysis, TCR association rates were found to vary across HLA loci, with the most associated TCRs seen for DRB1 alleles and the fewest for HLA-C alleles. The study listed around 160 TCR beta chains as associated with cytomegalovirus. Correlated functional status among segregating V segments might reflect linkage disequilibrium, but an unknown experimental factor could not be ruled out. V-gene and J-gene trimming of TCR beta chains was associated with a missense DCLRE1C variant in a later genetic analysis, and the association was replicated in an independent cohort. Assigning TCR associations to individual alleles was difficult when HLA alleles, especially DR and DQ, strongly co-occurred. An earlier analysis of approximately 500 of the donors showed that most TCR beta V segments appeared in productive rearrangements either about 90% or about 30% of the time, which broadly matched IMGT annotations. Because HLA typing was unavailable for some donors at each locus, only the typed subset was used in association tests. In vitro tests confirmed that a few of the cytomegalovirus-associated TCR beta chains recognize cytomegalovirus antigens. Compared with the roughly 720-donor mean, donors in an Asian-associated ancestry cluster had fewer N-insertions in productive TCRs, according to a later genetic analysis. This cohort had only TCR beta chains sequenced, and the lack of alpha or paired-chain data limited which features could be detected.

Concerning this clone: Its antigen is still unknown.

Library method: the immunoSEQ multiplex PCR assay. For the multiplex PCR, a mixture combining 60 forward primers for TCR Vbeta segments and 13 reverse primers for TCR Jbeta segments was used. A multiplex PCR assay on genomic DNA amplified the CDR3 region of rearranged TCR beta genes. The Illumina HiSeq System was used to sequence the amplified TCR beta libraries as 87-base-pair reads. In the original analysis: A later analysis tallied 75 million to 95 million unique TCR beta chains across the 650 to 750 repertoires, and roughly 11 million of those chains were shared by two or more donors. Raw reads were error-corrected and collapsed into unique sequences by a nearest-neighbor algorithm in which closely related sequences were merged to remove PCR and sequencing errors. Alignment of CDR3 sequences to IMGT reference sequences was used to assign V, D and J gene segments. For a sequence to be retained, a match of at least six nucleotides was required to both a V gene segment and a J gene segment. Rearrangements were called productive when the CDR3 lacked stop codons and stayed in frame with V and J; all others were non-productive. Following IMGT convention, CDR3 was defined as the stretch from the second conserved V-encoded cysteine to the conserved J-encoded phenylalanine. The earlier analysis of some 550 of the donors excluded any sequence lacking an unambiguous match to a single V gene segment. An earlier analysis of roughly 590 of the donors called V segments functional above 56.7% productive rearrangements and segregating when the between-donor standard deviation exceeded 5%. A statistical classification framework was developed to diagnose cytomegalovirus status using the catalog of TCR beta chain sequences. V and J gene assignment, in a later analysis, came from comparing TCR nucleotide sequences with IMGT/GENE-DB human TR gene sequences. A later analysis assigned CDR3 sequences and most-parsimonious VDJ recombination scenarios with the TCRdist pipeline. In a later analysis, every TCR beta chain was defined by the combination of its CDR3 amino acid sequence and its V-gene family, and reads without a unique V-gene family were dropped. A later analysis removed 550 to 700 highly shared, low-generation-probability nucleotide sequences to deal with suspected cross-contamination and a sequencing artifact. A later analysis calculated a clonal expansion index for each public chain from normalized within-repertoire ranks of inferred template counts. A later analysis computed generation probabilities with a VDJ recombination model fitted to out-of-frame rearrangements, and checked the results against IGoR. Hypergeometric tests were used in a later analysis to score TCR-TCR, TCR-HLA and TCR-CMV co-occurrence, with a repertoire-size bias correction applied to the TCR pairs. A later analysis estimated false discovery rates by permuting HLA or CMV assignments 20 times. In a later analysis, co-occurring TCRs were grouped using DBSCAN, with TCRdist sequence similarity added in when clustering inside HLA-allele-positive subsets. Repertoires with fewer than 30,000 or more than 120,000 public chains were left out of co-occurrence clustering, as were a handful of repertoires with anomalous nucleotide sharing. TCRdb retrieved this table from immuneACCESS and kept in-frame rearrangements only. Not all clones are present; in checked studies, unresolved V genes account for under half, and no reason is known for the remainder. V, J and clone size are taken as reported in that table, and D and trimming were inferred from the DNA itself. The record for this sample contains around 75,000 clones. The ten largest clones add up to approximately 13% of the sample.

The cohort comprised under 700 healthy bone marrow donors. Cohort members were all nominally healthy when sampled, although unrecorded immune exposures were likely present. The donor tested CMV seropositive, placing the donor among the approximately 310 seropositive members of the cohort. A peripheral blood sample was collected from each donor, and TCR beta sequencing was performed on peripheral blood mononuclear cells. Genomic DNA was extracted from the blood cell samples with the Qiagen DNeasy Blood Extraction Kit. V gives up 8 bases and J gives up 5 bases, and the segment between their germline ends measures 15 bases. The CDR3, cysteine through phenylalanine, is 13 amino acids long. The read is trimmed to its CDR3 DNA, 39 bases read in frame from base 1. From the germline V gene, CDR1 is MNHNS and CDR2 is SASEGT.

The rearranged segments are TRBV6-1 and TRBJ2-5, with the D gene call left open. Input material: PBMCs. The receptor was isolated from a man aged 50 or older in good health and CMV-seropositive. The encoded CDR3 is CASVWSLRETQYF. The DNA reads as follows: TGTGCCAGCGTCTGGTCACTCCGGGAGACCCAGTACTTC.